This T cell receptor beta chain came from a study of cytomegalovirus exposure and HLA in healthy donors. Study conclusions and caveats: A later analysis linked a missense DCLRE1C variant to TCR beta V- and J-gene trimming. More clonal expansion characterized HLA-associated TCR beta chains than equally common others in a later analysis.

As for the donors, each was a healthy bone marrow donor. PCR amplification relied on 60 Vbeta primers (plus 13 Jbeta primers). This table comes from immunoSEQ multiplex PCR, and its TCRdb copy is limited to in-frame clones, with some not included. Of 190,000 or so clones listed, around four fifths were seen once; the top ten hold roughly 1.6%. V dropped 5 bases and J dropped 1 base, with 18 bases sitting between them. This CDR3 is built from 16 residues. Germline CDR1 SGHRS, CDR2 YFSETQ. Comment on this clone: Its target is not known.

The chain combines TRBV5-1 with TRBJ1-1, with a possible D match to TRBD1 (6 bases). This sequence originates from a man aged 45 to 65 in good health and CMV-seronegative. The sequencing input was PBMCs. The CDR3 nucleotides are TGCGCCAGCAGTCCGGAGGGGGGGCGAGGGAACACTGAAGCTTTCTTT. Amino acids: CASSPEGGRGNTEAFF.